This record concerns one T cell receptor (beta chain) sequence. A read error may account for a junction end that differs from germline. This entry belongs to a study of blood T cells in healthy people across ages. The use of a sample-barcoded 5' primer and a J-beta primer mix characterized a second PCR of about 7 to 12 cycles. A single record per CDR3 protein comes from TCRdb applying MiXCR to the 5' RACE reads. The sample records about a million distinct CDR3 sequences, more than 30% being singletons. The CDR3 is 15 amino acids. Germline CDR1 is SGHTA and CDR2 is FQGNSA. The rearrangement joins TRBV7-2 to TRBJ2-1, with a possible D match to TRBD1 (6 bases). What was sequenced was blood. This receptor was taken from a young man in good health. CDR3 DNA sequence: TGTGCCAGCGGCTTAGAGGGGCTTCCAGGGGTAGAGCAGTTCTTC. This codes for CASGLEGLPGVEQFF.